The 2 T cell receptor beta chains given below trace back to one sample, sequenced in a study of T cell repertoires in cytomegalovirus infection. What these receptors recognize is not known. MiXCR, applied by TCRdb to the reads, yields one record per CDR3 protein. The sample contains some 920,000 distinct CDR3 sequences, around 32% of which appear only once. Sequenced here: cultured CD8+ T cells from PBMCs, sampled from culture after CMV antigen stimulation. The receptors were sampled from a human donor in good health (CMV status not recorded). Some clones in this sample may be carry-over from other donors' samples.

The gene calls are TRBV2 and TRBJ1-2; the D gene is possibly TRBD1 (5 bases). V was clipped by 1 base and J by 4 bases, with 10 bases between them. Germline values: CDR1 SNHLY, CDR2 FYNNEI. The CDR3 is made up of 14 amino acids. The CDR3 sequence: CASSEGQRTYGYTF. CDR3 sequence (DNA): TGTGCCAGCAGTGAAGGACAGCGCACCTATGGCTACACCTTC.

This clonotype came up many times. The junction shows a germline mismatch at one end, possibly a read error. The chain uses TRBV7-7 and TRBJ2-1; 10 bases agree with TRBD2. Germline V gives CDR1 SSHAT, CDR2 FNYEAQ (reference sequence). The CDR3 contains 16 residues. The CDR3 sequence: CASSSYSGLASNEQFF. CDR3 nucleotide sequence: TGTGCTAGCAGCTCCTATTCGGGACTAGCGTCGAATGAGCAGTTCTTC.